This TCR beta chain was captured in a study of cytomegalovirus exposure and HLA in healthy donors. Sequencing was performed with immunoSEQ multiplex PCR; in TCRdb, only in-frame clones are kept and a portion is missing. The sample lists approximately 54,000 clones; more than 70% were seen once. Germline-derived CDR1 and CDR2 are LGHNA and YNFKEQ. The CDR3 totals 18 residues. V shed 6 bases and J 1 base; nucleotides not matched to a gene: 13. General study points: TCR sequences were mostly rare, though some public TCRs occurred in many donors.

A remark on this clone: No antigen is known for it.

This sequence joins TRBV4-2 and TRBJ2-2; 8 bases agree with TRBD2. The sequencing input was PBMCs. This receptor was identified in a woman between 18 and 29 years old in good health and CMV-seropositive. The CDR3 reads CASRDTLRGAENTGELFF. The CDR3 region has the DNA TGTGCCAGCAGGGACACTTTGCGGGGGGCCGAGAACACCGGGGAGCTGTTTTTT.